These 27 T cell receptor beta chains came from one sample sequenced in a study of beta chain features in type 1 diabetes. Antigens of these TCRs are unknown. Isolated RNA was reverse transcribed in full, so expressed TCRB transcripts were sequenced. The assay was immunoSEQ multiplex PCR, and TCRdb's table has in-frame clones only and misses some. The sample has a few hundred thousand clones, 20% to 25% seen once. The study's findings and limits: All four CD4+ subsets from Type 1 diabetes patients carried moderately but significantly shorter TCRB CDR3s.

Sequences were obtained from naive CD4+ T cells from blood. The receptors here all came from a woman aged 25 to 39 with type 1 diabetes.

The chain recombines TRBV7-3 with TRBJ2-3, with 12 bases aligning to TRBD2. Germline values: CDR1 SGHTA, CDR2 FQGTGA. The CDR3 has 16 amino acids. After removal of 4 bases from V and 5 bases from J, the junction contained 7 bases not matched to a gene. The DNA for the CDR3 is TGTGCCAGCAGCTCCAGACTAGCGGGAGTAGGAGATACGCAGTATTTT. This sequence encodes CASSSRLAGVGDTQYF.

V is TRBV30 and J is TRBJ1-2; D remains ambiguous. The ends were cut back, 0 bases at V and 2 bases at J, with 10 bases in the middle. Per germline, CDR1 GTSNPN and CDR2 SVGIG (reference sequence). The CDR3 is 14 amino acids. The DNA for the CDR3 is TGTGCCTGGAGTGTAACACAGCGGAACTATGGCTACACCTTC. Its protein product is CAWSVTQRNYGYTF.

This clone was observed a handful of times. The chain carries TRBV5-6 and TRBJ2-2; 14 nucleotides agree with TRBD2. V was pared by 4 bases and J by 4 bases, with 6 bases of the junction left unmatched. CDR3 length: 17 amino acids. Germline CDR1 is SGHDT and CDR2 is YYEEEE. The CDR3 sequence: CASSRLAGGRGTGELFF. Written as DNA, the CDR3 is TGTGCCAGCAGCCGACTAGCGGGAGGGCGGGGCACCGGGGAGCTGTTTTTT.

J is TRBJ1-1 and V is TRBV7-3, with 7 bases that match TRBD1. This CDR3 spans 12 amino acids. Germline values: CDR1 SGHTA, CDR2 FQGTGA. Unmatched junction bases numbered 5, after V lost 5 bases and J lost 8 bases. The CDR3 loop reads CASSQPGGEAFF. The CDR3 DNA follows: TGTGCCAGCAGCCAACCAGGGGGAGAAGCTTTCTTT.

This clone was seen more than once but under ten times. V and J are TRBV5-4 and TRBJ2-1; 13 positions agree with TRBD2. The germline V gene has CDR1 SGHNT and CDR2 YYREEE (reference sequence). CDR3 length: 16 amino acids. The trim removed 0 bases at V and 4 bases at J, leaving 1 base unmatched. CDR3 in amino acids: CASSLGTSGSYNEQFF. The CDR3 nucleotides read TGTGCCAGCAGCTTGGGGACTAGCGGGAGTTACAATGAGCAGTTCTTC. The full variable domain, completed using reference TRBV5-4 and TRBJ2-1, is ETGVTQSPTHLIKTRGQQVTLRCSSQSGHNTVSWYQQALGQGPQFIFQYYREEENGRGNFPPRFSGLQFPNYSSELNVNALELDDSALYLCASSLGTSGSYNEQFFGPGTRLTVL.

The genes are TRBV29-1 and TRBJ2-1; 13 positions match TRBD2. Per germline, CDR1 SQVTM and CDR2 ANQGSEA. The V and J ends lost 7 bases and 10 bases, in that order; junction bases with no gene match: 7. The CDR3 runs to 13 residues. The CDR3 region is CSDGLAGVAEQFF. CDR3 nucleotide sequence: TGCAGCGACGGACTAGCGGGAGTTGCGGAGCAGTTCTTC.

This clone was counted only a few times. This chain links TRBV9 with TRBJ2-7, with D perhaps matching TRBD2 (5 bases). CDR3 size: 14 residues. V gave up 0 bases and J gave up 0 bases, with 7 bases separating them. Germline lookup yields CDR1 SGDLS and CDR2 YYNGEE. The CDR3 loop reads CASSVDGNSYEQYF. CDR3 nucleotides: TGTGCCAGCAGCGTAGACGGGAACTCCTACGAGCAGTACTTC.

CDR3 sequence reads: CASSSHIGQGGNTIYF. DNA for the CDR3: TGCGCCAGCAGCTCCCACATCGGACAGGGAGGAAACACCATATATTTT. The chain carries TRBV5-1 and TRBJ1-3, with 8 bases fitting TRBD1. The J segment lost 4 bases and the V segment lost 3 bases, leaving 9 bases of the junction unmatched. The CDR3 is 16 amino acids. Germline V gene lookup returns CDR1 SGHRS and CDR2 YFSETQ.

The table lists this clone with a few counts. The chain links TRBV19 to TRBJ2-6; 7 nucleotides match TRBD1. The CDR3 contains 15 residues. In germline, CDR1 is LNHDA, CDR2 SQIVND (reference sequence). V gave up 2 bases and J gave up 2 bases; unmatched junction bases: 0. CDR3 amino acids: CASSITGAGANVLTF. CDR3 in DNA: TGTGCCAGTAGTATAACAGGGGCTGGGGCCAACGTCCTGACTTTC.

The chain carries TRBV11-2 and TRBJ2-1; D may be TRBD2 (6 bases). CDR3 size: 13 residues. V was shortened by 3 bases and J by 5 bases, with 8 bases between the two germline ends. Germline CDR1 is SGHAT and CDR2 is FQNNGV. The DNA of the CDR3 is TGTGCCAGCAGCTTGGGGAGGAACAATGAGCAGTTCTTC. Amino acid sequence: CASSLGRNNEQFF.

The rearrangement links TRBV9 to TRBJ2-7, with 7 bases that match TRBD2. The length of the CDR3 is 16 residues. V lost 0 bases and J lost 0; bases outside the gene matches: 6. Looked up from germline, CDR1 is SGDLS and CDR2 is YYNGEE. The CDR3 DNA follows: TGTGCCAGCAGCGTAGATCCGGCTAGCGGCTCCTACGAGCAGTACTTC. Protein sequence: CASSVDPASGSYEQYF.

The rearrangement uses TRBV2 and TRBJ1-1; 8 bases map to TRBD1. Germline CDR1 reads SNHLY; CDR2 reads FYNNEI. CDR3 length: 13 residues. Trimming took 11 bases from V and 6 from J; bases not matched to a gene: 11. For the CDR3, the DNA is TGTGCCGGAGGGACAGGTCGCCGCCCTGAAGCTTTCTTT. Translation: CAGGTGRRPEAFF.

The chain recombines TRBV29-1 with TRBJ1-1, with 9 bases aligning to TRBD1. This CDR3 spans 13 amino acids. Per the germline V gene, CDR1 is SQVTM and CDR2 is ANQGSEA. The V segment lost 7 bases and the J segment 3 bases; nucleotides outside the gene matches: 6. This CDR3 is CSAERTGDTEAFF. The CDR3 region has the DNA TGCAGCGCCGAGCGGACAGGGGACACTGAAGCTTTCTTT. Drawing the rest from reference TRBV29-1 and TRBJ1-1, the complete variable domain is SAVISQKPSRDICQRGTSLTIQCQVDSQVTMMFWYRQQPGQSLTLIATANQGSEATYESGFVIDKFPISRPNLTFSTLTVSNMSPEDSSIYLCSAERTGDTEAFFGQGTRLTVV.

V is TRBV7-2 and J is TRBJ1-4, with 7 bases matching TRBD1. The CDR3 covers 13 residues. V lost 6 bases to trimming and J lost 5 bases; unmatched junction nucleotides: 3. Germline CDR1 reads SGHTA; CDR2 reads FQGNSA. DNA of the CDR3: TGTGCCAGCAGGCAACAGGGGAATGAAAAACTGTTTTTT. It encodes CASRQQGNEKLFF.

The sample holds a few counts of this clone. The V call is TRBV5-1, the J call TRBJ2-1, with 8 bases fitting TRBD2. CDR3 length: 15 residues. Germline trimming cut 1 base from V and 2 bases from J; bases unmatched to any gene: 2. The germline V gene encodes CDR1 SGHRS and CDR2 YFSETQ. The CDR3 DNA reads TGCGCCAGCAGCTTGCCTAGCGGGCCCTACAATGAGCAGTTCTTC. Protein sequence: CASSLPSGPYNEQFF.

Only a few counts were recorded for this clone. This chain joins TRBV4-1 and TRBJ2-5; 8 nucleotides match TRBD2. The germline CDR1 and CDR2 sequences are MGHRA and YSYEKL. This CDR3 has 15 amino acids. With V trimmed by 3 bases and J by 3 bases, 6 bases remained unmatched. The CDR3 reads CASSHLGLAEETQYF. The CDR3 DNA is TGCGCCAGCAGCCACCTAGGACTAGCAGAAGAGACCCAGTACTTC.

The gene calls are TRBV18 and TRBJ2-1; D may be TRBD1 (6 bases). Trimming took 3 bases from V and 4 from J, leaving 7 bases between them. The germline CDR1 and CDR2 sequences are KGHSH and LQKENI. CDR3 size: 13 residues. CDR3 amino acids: CASSPDRYNEQFF. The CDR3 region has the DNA TGTGCCAGCTCACCGGACAGATACAATGAGCAGTTCTTC.

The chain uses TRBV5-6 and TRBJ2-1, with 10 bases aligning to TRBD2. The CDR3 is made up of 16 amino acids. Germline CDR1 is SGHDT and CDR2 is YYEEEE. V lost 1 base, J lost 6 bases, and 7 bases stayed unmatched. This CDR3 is CASSLFLAGERNEQFF. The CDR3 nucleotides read TGTGCCAGCAGCTTGTTTCTAGCGGGAGAACGCAATGAGCAGTTCTTC. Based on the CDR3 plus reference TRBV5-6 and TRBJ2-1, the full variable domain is DAGVTQSPTHLIKTRGQQVTLRCSPKSGHDTVSWYQQALGQGPQFIFQYYEEEERQRGNFPDRFSGHQFPNYSSELNVNALLLGDSALYLCASSLFLAGERNEQFFGPGTRLTVL.

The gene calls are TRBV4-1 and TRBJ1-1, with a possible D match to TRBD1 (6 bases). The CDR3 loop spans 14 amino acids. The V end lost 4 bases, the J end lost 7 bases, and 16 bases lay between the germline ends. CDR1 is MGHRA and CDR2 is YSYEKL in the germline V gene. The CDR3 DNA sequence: TGCGCCAGCAGCCCACTAGGGGGATGGGATGAAGCTTTCTTT. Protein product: CASSPLGGWDEAFF.

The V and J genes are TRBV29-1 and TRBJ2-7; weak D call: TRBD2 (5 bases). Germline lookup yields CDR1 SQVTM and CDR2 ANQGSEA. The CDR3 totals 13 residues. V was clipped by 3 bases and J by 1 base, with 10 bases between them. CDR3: CSVDSDSSYEQYF. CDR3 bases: TGCAGCGTTGATTCGGACTCGTCCTACGAGCAGTACTTC.

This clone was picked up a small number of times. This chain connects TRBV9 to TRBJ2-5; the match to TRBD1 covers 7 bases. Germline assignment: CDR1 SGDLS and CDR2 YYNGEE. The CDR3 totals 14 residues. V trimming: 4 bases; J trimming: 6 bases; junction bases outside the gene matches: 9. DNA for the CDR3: TGTGCCAGCAGCTCCCTACAGGGGACACAGACCCAGTACTTC. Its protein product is CASSSLQGTQTQYF.

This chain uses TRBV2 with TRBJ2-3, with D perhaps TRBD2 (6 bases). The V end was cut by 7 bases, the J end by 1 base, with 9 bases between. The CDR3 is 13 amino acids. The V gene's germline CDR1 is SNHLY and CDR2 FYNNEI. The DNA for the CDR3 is TGTGCCAGCACTAGCGTCGGCACAGATACGCAGTATTTT. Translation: CASTSVGTDTQYF.

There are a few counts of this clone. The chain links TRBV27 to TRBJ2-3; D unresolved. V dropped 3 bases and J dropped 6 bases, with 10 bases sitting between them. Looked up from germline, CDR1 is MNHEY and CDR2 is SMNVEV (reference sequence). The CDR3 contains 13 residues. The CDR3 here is CASSFLASDTQYF. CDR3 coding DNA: TGTGCCAGCAGTTTTTTGGCTTCGGATACGCAGTATTTT.

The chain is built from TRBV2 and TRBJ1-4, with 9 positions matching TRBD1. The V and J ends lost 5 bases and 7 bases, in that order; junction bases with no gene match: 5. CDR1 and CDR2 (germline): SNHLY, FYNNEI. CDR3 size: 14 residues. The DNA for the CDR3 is TGTGCCAGCAGTCGGGACAGGGCGGGTGAAAAACTGTTTTTT. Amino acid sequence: CASSRDRAGEKLFF. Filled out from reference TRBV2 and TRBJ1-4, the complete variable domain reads EPEVTQTPSHQVTQMGQEVILRCVPISNHLYFYWYRQILGQKVEFLVSFYNNEISEKSEIFDDQFSVERPDGSNFTLKIRSTKLEDSAMYFCASSRDRAGEKLFFGSGTQLSVL.

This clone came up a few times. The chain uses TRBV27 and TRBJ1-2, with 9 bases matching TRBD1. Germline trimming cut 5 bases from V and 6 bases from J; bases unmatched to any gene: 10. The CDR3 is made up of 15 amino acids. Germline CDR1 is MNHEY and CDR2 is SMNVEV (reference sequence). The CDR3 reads CASSPNPTGGNGYTF. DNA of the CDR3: TGTGCCAGCAGTCCCAACCCGACAGGGGGGAATGGCTACACCTTC.

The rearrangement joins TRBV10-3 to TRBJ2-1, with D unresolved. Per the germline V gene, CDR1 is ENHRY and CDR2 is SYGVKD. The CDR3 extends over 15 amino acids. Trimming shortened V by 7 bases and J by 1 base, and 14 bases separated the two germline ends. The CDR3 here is CAIKSRVSSYNEQFF. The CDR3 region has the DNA TGTGCCATCAAATCTAGAGTAAGTTCCTACAATGAGCAGTTCTTC.

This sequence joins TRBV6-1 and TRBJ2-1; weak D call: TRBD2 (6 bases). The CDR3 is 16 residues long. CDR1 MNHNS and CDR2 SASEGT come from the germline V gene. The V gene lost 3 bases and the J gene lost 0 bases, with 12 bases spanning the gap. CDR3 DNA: TGTGCCAGCAGTGACTTCGCGGGGAGCTCCTACAATGAGCAGTTCTTC. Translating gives CASSDFAGSSYNEQFF.